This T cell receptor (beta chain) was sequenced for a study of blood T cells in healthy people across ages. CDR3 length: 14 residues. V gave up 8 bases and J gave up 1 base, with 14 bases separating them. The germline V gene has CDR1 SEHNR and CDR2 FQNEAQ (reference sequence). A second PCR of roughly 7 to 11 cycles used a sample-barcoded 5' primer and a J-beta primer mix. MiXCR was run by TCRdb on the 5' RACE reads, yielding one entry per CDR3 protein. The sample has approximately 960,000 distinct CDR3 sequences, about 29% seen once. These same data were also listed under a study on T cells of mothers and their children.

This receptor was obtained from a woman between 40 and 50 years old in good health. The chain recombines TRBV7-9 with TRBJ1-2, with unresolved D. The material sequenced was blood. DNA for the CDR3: TGTGCCAGCTCCGGACGGCAGATTAACTATGGCTACACCTTC. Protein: CASSGRQINYGYTF.